This TCR beta chain was found in a study of breast tumors, draining lymph nodes, adjacent tissues. Axillary draining lymph nodes of breast cancer patients supplied the node samples. Findings and limits, study-wide: The lymph node origin of tumor T cells was framed as consistent with a hypothesis, not demonstrated. The data were judged consistent with most tumor T cells coming from lymph node and expanding in tumor. Tumors had less TCR diversity than lymph nodes, more than nontumor tissue. Compared with basal-like, luminal-like tumors shared significantly more repertoire with nontumor tissue.

This clonotype was seen many times. What it binds is unknown. TCRdb reprocessed the multiplex PCR reads with MiXCR, giving one entry per CDR3 protein. The sample carries under 150,000 distinct CDR3 sequences, 15% to 20% recorded once. The CDR3 has 18 amino acids. V was trimmed by 1 base and J by 0 bases, leaving 13 bases between them. CDR1 and CDR2 (germline): SEHNR, FQNEAQ (reference sequence). The origin of this receptor is a female donor with breast cancer. Some clones in this sample may be carry-over from other donors' samples. The chain is built from TRBV7-9 and TRBJ2-6; TRBD1 is a possible D gene (6 bases). Input material: axillary lymph node tissue. The CDR3 bases are TGTGCCAGCAGCTTAGTAACAGGGTTGAGCTCTGGGGCCAACGTCCTGACTTTC. Encoded protein: CASSLVTGLSSGANVLTF. Full variable domain (remainder filled in from reference TRBV7-9 and TRBJ2-6): DTGVSQNPRHKITKRGQNVTFRCDPISEHNRLYWYRQTLGQGPEFLTYFQNEAQLEKSRLLSDRFSAERPKGSFSTLEIQRTEQGDSAMYLCASSLVTGLSSGANVLTFGAGSRLTVL.